The subject of this entry is one TCR beta chain. The target antigen is unknown. The data are from a study of blood T cells in healthy people across ages. Study-wide context: Template switching captured about one barcoded beta molecule per two T cells. Study results and caveats: When set beside aged donors, long-lived donors presented more naive CD4+ cells and higher diversity. Leaving the PBMCs unsorted stopped any conclusive comparison of naive versus antigen-experienced cells.

Germline values: CDR1 MNHEY, CDR2 SMNVEV (reference sequence). V lost 6 bases to trimming and J lost 6 bases, with 18 bases between them. The CDR3 runs 14 residues. Approximately 9.7 milliliters was the volume of peripheral blood drawn from each donor. With a J-beta primer mix and a sample-barcoded 5' primer, a second PCR ran roughly 7 to 11 cycles. TCRdb re-derived calls from the 5' RACE reads in MiXCR, one entry per CDR3 protein. In the table there are a few hundred thousand distinct CDR3 sequences, 45% to 65% of which are singletons. The source of this sequence is a man between 60 and 75 years old in good health. Sequenced input: blood. V usage is TRBV27 and J usage is TRBJ2-7, with unresolved D. For the CDR3, the DNA is TGTGCCAGCAGGCGTAGGCAGGAGTGGGCCGAGCAGTACTTC. It is translated as CASRRRQEWAEQYF.